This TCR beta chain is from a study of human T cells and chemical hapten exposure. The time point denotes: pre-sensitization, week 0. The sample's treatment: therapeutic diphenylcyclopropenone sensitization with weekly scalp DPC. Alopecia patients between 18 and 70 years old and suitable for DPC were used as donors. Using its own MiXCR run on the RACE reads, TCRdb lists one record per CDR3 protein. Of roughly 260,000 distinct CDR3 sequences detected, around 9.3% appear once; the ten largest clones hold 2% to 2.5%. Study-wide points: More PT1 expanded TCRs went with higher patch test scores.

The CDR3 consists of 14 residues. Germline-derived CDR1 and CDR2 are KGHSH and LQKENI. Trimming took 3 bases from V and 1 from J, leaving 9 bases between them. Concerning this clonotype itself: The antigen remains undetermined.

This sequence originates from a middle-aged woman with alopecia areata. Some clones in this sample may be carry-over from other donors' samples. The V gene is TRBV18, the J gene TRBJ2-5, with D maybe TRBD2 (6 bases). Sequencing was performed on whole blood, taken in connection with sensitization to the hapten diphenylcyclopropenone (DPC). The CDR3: CASSPGRIQETQYF. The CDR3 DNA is TGTGCCAGCTCACCGGGGAGGATCCAAGAGACCCAGTACTTC.